Shown below are 30 T cell receptor beta chains from a single sample sequenced in a study of blood T cell repertoires in COVID-19. Libraries were prepared by immunoSEQ multiplex PCR; TCRdb keeps only in-frame clonotypes and omits some of them. The sample shows over 130,000 clones, 70% to 80% of them seen only once. Source material: peripheral blood. Every receptor here comes from a man in his fifties with acute or convalescent COVID-19.

This chain joins TRBV7-6 and TRBJ2-1, with 8 bases that match TRBD1. The CDR3 loop spans 15 amino acids. CDR1 and CDR2 from the germline V gene are SGHVS and FNYEAQ. J gave up 7 bases and V 1 base, and 6 bases lay outside the gene matches. CDR3 residues: CASSLGQGARNEQFF. Here the CDR3 DNA reads TGTGCCAGCAGCTTAGGGCAGGGGGCAAGGAATGAGCAGTTCTTC.

This clone was detected a few times. The V and J genes are TRBV19 and TRBJ1-5; 7 bases are a match to TRBD1. CDR1 LNHDA and CDR2 SQIVND come from the germline V gene (reference sequence). With V trimmed by 9 bases and J by 0 bases, 14 bases remained unmatched. This CDR3 comprises 17 residues. The CDR3 DNA is TGTGCCAGCACAACAGGGCCCGAGGGGGCTAGCAATCAGCCCCAGCATTTT. Its protein is CASTTGPEGASNQPQHF.

The rearrangement uses TRBV6-5 and TRBJ1-2; weak D call: TRBD1 (5 bases). Trimming took off 4 bases at V and 5 bases at J, with 17 bases between the two ends. Germline CDR1 MNHEY, CDR2 SVGAGI. The CDR3 has 15 amino acids. CDR3 region: CASSSSPGGNYGYTF. The DNA of the CDR3 is TGTGCCAGCAGTTCCTCCCCGGGGGGAAATTATGGCTACACCTTC.

The chain carries TRBV10-2 and TRBJ1-1; D is unresolved. CDR1 and CDR2 (germline): WSHSY, SAAADI. Trimming took off 10 bases at V and 1 base at J, with 13 bases between the two ends. CDR3 length: 13 residues. CDR3 residues: CATNQQANTEAFF. CDR3 bases: TGCGCCACCAATCAGCAGGCGAACACTGAAGCTTTCTTT.

The chain couples TRBV6-5 to TRBJ1-1; 8 bases are shared with TRBD1. Per the germline V gene, CDR1 is MNHEY and CDR2 is SVGAGI. The CDR3 length is 15 residues. V lost 6 bases and J lost 3; bases outside the gene matches: 9. CDR3 sequence: CASSRNLQGDTEAFF. For the CDR3, the DNA is TGTGCCAGCAGCAGAAACCTACAGGGGGACACTGAAGCTTTCTTT.

This chain uses TRBV5-6 with TRBJ2-5, with D uncertain. The CDR3 is made up of 13 amino acids. Germline loops: CDR1 SGHDT, CDR2 YYEEEE. With 1 base removed from V and 3 bases from J, the gap between germline ends came to 7 bases. CDR3 sequence: CASSLITEETQYF. CDR3 DNA: TGTGCCAGCAGCTTGATCACAGAAGAGACCCAGTACTTC.

CDR3 in DNA: TGTGCCAGCAGCTTAGTCGGGGGGCTTTCCGGGGAGCTGTTTTTT. Translated, it gives CASSLVGGLSGELFF. V is TRBV11-2 and J is TRBJ2-2; D perhaps matches TRBD2 (7 bases). The V end was cut by 1 base, the J end by 6 bases, with 12 bases between. This CDR3 is 15 amino acids long. Per the germline V gene, CDR1 is SGHAT and CDR2 is FQNNGV. Full variable domain (remainder filled in from reference TRBV11-2 and TRBJ2-2): EAGVAQSPRYKIIEKRQSVAFWCNPISGHATLYWYQQILGQGPKLLIQFQNNGVVDDSQLPKDRFSAERLKGVDSTLKIQPAKLEDSAVYLCASSLVGGLSGELFFGEGSRLTVL.

This chain joins TRBV6-5 and TRBJ1-2; D unclear. Between the trimmed V and J ends, which lost 6 bases and 1 base, there was a span of 9 bases. Germline V gene lookup returns CDR1 MNHEY and CDR2 SVGAGI. The CDR3 loop spans 13 amino acids. The CDR3 region is CASRPGLNYGYTF. The DNA of the CDR3 is TGTGCCAGCAGGCCAGGCCTTAACTATGGCTACACCTTC.

In nucleotides, the CDR3 is TGTGCCTGGATTCCCGTTCCAGCGGCAGTAAACACTGAAGCTTTCTTT. It codes for CAWIPVPAAVNTEAFF. V usage is TRBV30 and J usage is TRBJ1-1; no firm D call. Trimming took 4 bases from V and 2 from J, leaving 20 bases between them. The CDR3 sequence is 16 residues long. Germline V CDR1 and CDR2: GTSNPN, SVGIG (reference sequence). The full variable domain, its missing parts supplied by reference TRBV30 and TRBJ1-1, is SQTIHQWPATLVQPVGSPLSLECTVEGTSNPNLYWYRQAAGRGLQLLFYSVGIGQISSEVPQNLSASRPQDRQFILSSKKLLLSDSGFYLCAWIPVPAAVNTEAFFGQGTRLTVV.

This clone was seen once. The genes are TRBV18 and TRBJ1-2; a weak D match, TRBD1 (6 bases). V was clipped by 4 bases and J by 3 bases, with 9 bases between them. Germline values: CDR1 KGHSH, CDR2 LQKENI. The length of the CDR3 is 13 residues. CDR3 bases: TGTGCCAGCTCACGGGACAACGACTATGGCTACACCTTC. It encodes CASSRDNDYGYTF. The variable domain in full, completed from reference TRBV18 and TRBJ1-2, reads NAGVMQNPRHLVRRRGQEARLRCSPMKGHSHVYWYRQLPEEGLKFMVYLQKENIIDESGMPKERFSAEFPKEGPSILRIQQVVRGDSAAYFCASSRDNDYGYTFGSGTRLTVV.

The J gene is TRBJ1-2, the V gene TRBV30, with 7 nucleotides matching TRBD1. With 0 bases clipped from V and 6 bases from J, the junction kept 7 bases outside the gene matches. The CDR3 has 14 residues. CDR1 and CDR2 (germline): GTSNPN, SVGIG (reference sequence). The CDR3 nucleotides read TGTGCCTGGAGTGTGAGACAGGGAAGCGATGGCTACACCTTC. Protein sequence: CAWSVRQGSDGYTF.

The rearrangement links TRBV7-2 to TRBJ1-3; D gene ambiguous. The CDR3 loop spans 13 amino acids. The V end was cut by 6 bases, the J end by 0 bases, with 6 bases between. CDR1 is SGHTA, CDR2 FQGNSA, per germline. In DNA form, the CDR3 reads TGTGCCAGCAGTCGAGTCTCTGGAAACACCATATATTTT. Residues: CASSRVSGNTIYF.

The chain has TRBV6-5 and TRBJ2-3; a weak D match, TRBD2 (6 bases). Germline V gives CDR1 MNHEY, CDR2 SVGAGI. CDR3 length: 14 amino acids. V gave up 4 bases and J gave up 3 bases, with 11 bases separating them. This CDR3 is CASSSEGSTDTQYF. The CDR3 DNA reads as TGTGCCAGCAGTTCGGAGGGGTCTACAGATACGCAGTATTTT.

The chain employs TRBV5-1 and TRBJ2-3, with a tentative D call TRBD1 (5 bases). V was pared by 4 bases and J by 0 bases, with 12 bases between. Germline CDR1 and CDR2: SGHRS and YFSETQ. CDR3 length equals 15 residues. CDR3 bases: TGCGCCAGCAGCCTTGACAGACCTAGCACAGATACGCAGTATTTT. Translated, it gives CASSLDRPSTDTQYF.

This sequence joins TRBV3-1 (or the pseudogene TRBV3-2) and TRBJ1-3; D call uncertain. V lost 3 bases to trimming and J lost 2 bases, with 17 bases between them. The CDR3 has 17 amino acids. Germline-derived CDR1 and CDR2 are LGHDT and YNNKEL (reference sequence). The CDR3 here is CASSQEGGRSAGNTIYF. CDR3 nucleotide sequence: TGTGCCAGCAGCCAGGAGGGCGGACGTTCTGCTGGAAACACCATATATTTT.

This rearrangement joins TRBV10-3 to TRBJ1-1; perhaps TRBD1 as D (5 bases). This CDR3 comprises 15 residues. The V gene lost 3 bases and the J gene lost 4 bases, with 15 bases spanning the gap. Germline CDR1 and CDR2: ENHRY and SYGVKD. The CDR3 region has the DNA TGTGCCATCAGTGATGTGGCCAGGGAAACCACTGAAGCTTTCTTT. Protein product: CAISDVARETTEAFF.

The chain carries TRBV5-6 and TRBJ2-3; TRBD2 aligns across 13 bases. Trimming removed 2 bases from V and 0 bases from J; junction bases left unmatched: 6. CDR1 and CDR2 (germline): SGHDT, YYEEEE. The CDR3 contains 18 residues. The CDR3 DNA reads as TGTGCCAGCAGCTTAAGGACTAGCGGGGGACCAAGCACAGATACGCAGTATTTT. This gives the protein CASSLRTSGGPSTDTQYF.

V and J are TRBV7-2 and TRBJ2-1; D is perhaps TRBD2 (6 bases). CDR1 is SGHTA and CDR2 is FQGNSA in the germline V gene. The germline V and J ends were trimmed by 0 bases and 7 bases, with 7 bases remaining between them. The CDR3 consists of 13 residues. CDR3 in amino acids: CASSLARENEQFF. The CDR3 coding sequence is TGTGCCAGCAGCTTAGCGCGGGAAAATGAGCAGTTCTTC. The entire variable domain, with the rest obtained from reference TRBV7-2 and TRBJ2-1, is as follows: GAGVSQSPSNKVTEKGKDVELRCDPISGHTALYWYRQSLGQGLEFLIYFQGNSAPDKSGLPSDRFSAERTGGSVSTLTIQRTQQEDSAVYLCASSLARENEQFFGPGTRLTVL.

The chain links TRBV27 to TRBJ1-1; no reliable D call. The germline CDR1 and CDR2 sequences are MNHEY and SMNVEV (reference sequence). The CDR3 runs to 14 residues. V gave up 0 bases and J gave up 3 bases, with 8 bases separating them. In nucleotides, the CDR3 is TGTGCCAGCAGTTTATCGAGAGATGACACTGAAGCTTTCTTT. This codes for CASSLSRDDTEAFF.

The chain uses TRBV2 and TRBJ1-2; TRBD1 agrees at 9 bases. The CDR3 has 14 residues. Germline CDR1 reads SNHLY; CDR2 reads FYNNEI. V gave up 5 bases and J gave up 4 bases; unmatched junction bases: 5. CDR3 bases: TGTGCCAGCAGTCCCGACAGGGGGAGCTATGGCTACACCTTC. Translated: CASSPDRGSYGYTF.

The chain combines TRBV2 with TRBJ2-5; 13 bases map to TRBD2. The trim removed 7 bases at V and 4 bases at J, leaving 3 bases unmatched. This CDR3 has 14 residues. The germline CDR1 and CDR2 sequences are SNHLY and FYNNEI. CDR3: CASKTSGGVETQYF. The CDR3, as DNA: TGTGCCAGCAAAACTAGCGGGGGGGTAGAGACCCAGTACTTC.

CDR3 coding DNA: TGTGCAAGTCGCTTAGAGGACCGGGCAGGGGGTCAGCCCCAGCATTTT. Translating gives CASRLEDRAGGQPQHF. The chain recombines TRBV12-2 with TRBJ1-5; the DNA was not compared with TRBD1, the D call given in the table. TRBV12-2 is classified as a pseudogene. The CDR3 is made up of 16 amino acids.

The CDR3 DNA sequence: TGTGCCAGCAGCTTGGAGGGACAGGGGGCTCGGGAGCAGTTCTTC. Protein product: CASSLEGQGAREQFF. The J gene is TRBJ2-1, the V gene TRBV5-6; 12 bases align to TRBD1. CDR1 is SGHDT, CDR2 YYEEEE, per germline. V lost 0 bases, J lost 10 bases, and 5 bases stayed unmatched. The CDR3 is 15 residues long. Looking up the rest from reference TRBV5-6 and TRBJ2-1 gives the full variable domain: DAGVTQSPTHLIKTRGQQVTLRCSPKSGHDTVSWYQQALGQGPQFIFQYYEEEERQRGNFPDRFSGHQFPNYSSELNVNALLLGDSALYLCASSLEGQGAREQFFGPGTRLTVL.

The chain has TRBV3-1 (or the pseudogene TRBV3-2) and TRBJ2-5, with a weak D call TRBD2 (5 bases). This CDR3 is 15 amino acids long. The ends were cut back, 2 bases at V and 5 bases at J, with 15 bases in the middle. Germline CDR1 is LGHDT and CDR2 is YNNKEL (reference sequence). CDR3 protein: CASSQWQTKSETQYF. The CDR3 coding sequence is TGTGCCAGCAGCCAATGGCAGACTAAAAGCGAGACCCAGTACTTC.

The V gene is TRBV3-1 (or the pseudogene TRBV3-2), the J gene TRBJ1-5; a possible D gene is TRBD1 (5 bases). The CDR3 has 16 amino acids. Trimming took 4 bases from V and 2 from J, leaving 15 bases between them. The germline CDR1 and CDR2 sequences are LGHDT and YNNKEL (reference sequence). The CDR3 nucleotides read TGTGCCAGCAGCCCTACCGCGGGGGGTCGCAATCAGCCCCAGCATTTT. Translating it yields CASSPTAGGRNQPQHF.

The chain employs TRBV6-5 and TRBJ2-5, with 7 bases lining up with TRBD1. The V gene end was trimmed by 11 bases and the J gene end by 3 bases; junction bases not matched to a gene: 9. Germline V gene lookup returns CDR1 MNHEY and CDR2 SVGAGI. The length of the CDR3 is 13 residues. CDR3 sequence (DNA): TGTGCCGGCGCCGGGCAGGGGGAAGAGACCCAGTACTTC. It translates to CAGAGQGEETQYF.

CDR3 DNA sequence: TGCGCCAGCAGCTCCGGGACAGGGGTTCAGCCCCAGCATTTT. It is translated as CASSSGTGVQPQHF. The V call is TRBV5-1, the J call TRBJ1-5; 10 bases map to TRBD1. Looked up from germline, CDR1 is SGHRS and CDR2 is YFSETQ. V lost 3 bases, J lost 6 bases, and 3 bases stayed unmatched. CDR3 length equals 14 residues. The variable domain in full, with the rest retrieved from reference TRBV5-1 and TRBJ1-5, is KAGVTQTPRYLIKTRGQQVTLSCSPISGHRSVSWYQQTPGQGLQFLFEYFSETQRNKGNFPGRFSGRQFSNSRSEMNVSTLELGDSALYLCASSSGTGVQPQHFGDGTRLSIL.

This clone has a handful of counts. The V and J genes are TRBV29-1 and TRBJ1-2; tentatively, D is TRBD1 (5 bases). The germline gives CDR1 SQVTM, CDR2 ANQGSEA. The CDR3 contains 13 residues. V was pared by 4 bases and J by 5 bases, with 14 bases between. CDR3 amino acids: CSVGAGISYGYTF. The CDR3, as DNA: TGCAGCGTTGGAGCAGGGATTAGTTATGGCTACACCTTC.

The chain uses TRBV12-3 or TRBV12-4 and TRBJ1-2; D remains ambiguous. The length of the CDR3 is 13 residues. Trimming took off 1 base at V and 3 bases at J, with 6 bases between the two ends. The chain's CDR3 is CASSLGSYYGYTF. The CDR3 coding sequence is TGTGCCAGCAGTTTAGGTTCGTACTATGGCTACACCTTC.

CDR3 sequence (DNA): TGCGCCAGCAGCGCCGTACTTCGCACAGATACGCAGTATTTT. This codes for CASSAVLRTDTQYF. The chain employs TRBV10-1 and TRBJ2-3, with D hard to call. Trimming stripped 6 bases from V and 1 base from J, with 11 bases between. CDR1 is WNHNN and CDR2 is SYGVQD in the germline V gene (reference sequence). The length of the CDR3 is 14 residues.